Below, one TCR beta chain is given with its context. The method was immunoSEQ multiplex PCR; TCRdb's version includes in-frame clones alone and lacks a portion of them. The sample contains about 84,000 clones, about 91% of which appear only once. This record comes from a study of OX40 agonist ivuxolimab in advanced cancers. This receptor was obtained from an adult with an advanced solid tumor such as melanoma, head and neck, liver or kidney cancer. The sequences come from CD4+ or CD8+ T cells sorted from blood, collected in a trial of the OX40 agonist ivuxolimab.

The chain's CDR3 is CASSFLAARTDTQYF. In nucleotides, the CDR3 is TGTGCCAGCAGCTTCCTCGCAGCTCGGACAGATACGCAGTATTTT. This chain connects TRBV7-2 to TRBJ2-3; D gene ambiguous. CDR1 is SGHTA, CDR2 FQGNSA, per germline. CDR3 length: 15 residues. V lost 3 bases and J 3 bases, leaving 13 bases between the germline ends.